These 26 T cell receptor beta chains share one sample of origin, sequenced in a study of T cells in Graves' hyperthyroidism and ophthalmopathy. Amplification of TCR beta CDR3 regions used RNA as the template. The HTBI primer set was used in a first-round RT-PCR of the TCR CDR3. TCRdb processed the multiplex PCR reads anew with MiXCR; each CDR3 protein has one entry. The sample records hundreds of thousands of distinct CDR3 sequences, around 16% being singletons. Sequenced material: blood. The origin of the receptors is a woman under 40 with Graves' hyperthyroidism.

This clonotype was counted ten times or more. The rearrangement joins TRBV29-1 to TRBJ2-7, with 10 positions matching TRBD1. CDR1 is SQVTM, CDR2 ANQGSEA, per germline. The CDR3 contains 18 residues. The V segment lost 6 bases and the J segment 2 bases; nucleotides outside the gene matches: 19. The CDR3 sequence is CSVVLRGTGVVIAYEQYF. The CDR3 DNA sequence: TGCAGCGTCGTACTTAGAGGGACAGGGGTAGTAATCGCCTACGAGCAGTACTTC.

J is TRBJ1-5 and V is TRBV5-1; D may be TRBD1 (5 bases). The length of the CDR3 is 15 residues. Germline lookup yields CDR1 SGHRS and CDR2 YFSETQ. V lost 5 bases and J lost 3, with 15 bases in between. DNA of the CDR3: TGCGCCAGCAGGGATGGGACGGATGACAATCAGCCCCAGCATTTT. Its translation: CASRDGTDDNQPQHF.

In regard to this clonotype: The junction does not match germline at one end; this may be a read error. The chain combines TRBV19 with TRBJ2-2; 9 bases agree with TRBD1. From germline, CDR1 is LNHDA and CDR2 SQIVND (reference sequence). This CDR3 has 16 amino acids. The CDR3 region is CASRERRDRVGGELVF. In nucleotides, the CDR3 is TGTGCCAGTAGGGAACGCCGGGACAGGGTTGGCGGGGAGCTGGTTTTT.

The J gene is TRBJ2-5, the V gene TRBV3-1; 12 bases line up with TRBD2. The ends lost 4 bases at V and 5 bases at J; junction bases unmatched: 8. The length of the CDR3 is 16 residues. Per the germline V gene, CDR1 is LGHDT and CDR2 is YNNKEL (reference sequence). CDR3 DNA sequence: TGTGCCAGCAGCCGTTGGACTAGCGGGATAGCGGAGACCCAGTACTTC. Translating it yields CASSRWTSGIAETQYF.

This clonotype was counted many times. This chain links TRBV5-5 with TRBJ1-1; unclear D gene. This CDR3 is 14 amino acids long. Germline values: CDR1 SGHKS, CDR2 YYEKEE (reference sequence). The V and J ends lost 2 bases and 5 bases respectively, with 13 bases between them. The CDR3 here is CASSLAVGGTEAFF. DNA of the CDR3: TGTGCCAGCAGCTTAGCAGTGGGAGGAACTGAAGCTTTCTTT.

This clonotype has a count of ten or more. This chain joins TRBV20-1 and TRBJ2-7, with 8 bases lining up with TRBD2. The CDR3 is made up of 14 amino acids. Germline V gene sequence: CDR1 DFQATT, CDR2 SNEGSKA (reference sequence). V lost 4 bases and J lost 7; bases outside the gene matches: 12. CDR3 in amino acids: CSAISGAGAREQYF. CDR3 sequence (DNA): TGCAGTGCTATAAGTGGAGCGGGAGCTCGGGAGCAGTACTTC.

This clonotype has more than one count but fewer than ten. This chain links TRBV4-1 with TRBJ2-7; no definite D call. Per germline, CDR1 MGHRA and CDR2 YSYEKL. This CDR3 has 14 residues. V lost 3 bases and J lost 6, with 15 bases in between. CDR3 protein: CASSQPHSPPEQYF. CDR3 coding DNA: TGCGCCAGCAGCCAGCCCCATTCCCCGCCCGAGCAGTACTTC.

There are many counts of this clonotype. The chain employs TRBV20-1 and TRBJ2-1, with D possibly matching TRBD2 (6 bases). There are 18 residues in the CDR3. Germline CDR1 reads DFQATT; CDR2 reads SNEGSKA (reference sequence). The V and J ends lost 6 bases and 0 bases respectively, with 24 bases between them. The CDR3 here is CSARGRGARISSYNEQFF. CDR3 in DNA: TGCAGTGCCCGAGGGCGGGGCGCCAGGATTAGCTCCTACAATGAGCAGTTCTTC.

Concerning this clonotype: At one boundary the junction diverges from the germline segment, which might be a read error. The chain is built from TRBV20-1 and TRBJ1-1; no reliable D call. CDR1 and CDR2 (germline): DFQATT, SNEGSKA (reference sequence). This CDR3 has 14 amino acids. CDR3 protein: CSARPRASNTEAFF. The DNA for the CDR3 is TGCAGTGCTAGACCCCGGGCCTCGAACACCGAAGCTTTCTTT.

V gene TRBV6-1 combines with J gene TRBJ1-4; a possible D gene is TRBD1 (5 bases). The germline V gene has CDR1 MNHNS and CDR2 SASEGT. The CDR3 sequence is 15 residues long. The ends were cut back, 6 bases at V and 4 bases at J, with 15 bases in the middle. The CDR3, as DNA: TGTGCCAGCAGGCCTACGCCGGGGCGTAATGAAAAACTGTTTTTT. This translates into CASRPTPGRNEKLFF.

This clonotype has only a few counts. The V gene is TRBV30, the J gene TRBJ2-7; D might be TRBD1 or TRBD2, each matching 5 bases. Germline V lookup: CDR1 GTSNPN, CDR2 SVGIG (reference sequence). Trimming cost V 3 bases and J 1 base, with 19 bases left between them. CDR3 length: 16 residues. The DNA of the CDR3 is TGTGCCTGGAGCCATACCCCCGGGACCCAGTCCTACGAGCAGTACTTC. This codes for CAWSHTPGTQSYEQYF.

This clonotype was recorded at least ten times. This chain uses TRBV2 with TRBJ1-5; no clear D gene. Trimming took 3 bases from V and 6 from J, leaving 12 bases between them. This CDR3 has 14 amino acids. Per germline, CDR1 SNHLY and CDR2 FYNNEI. The CDR3 reads CASSEVGRTQPQHF. The DNA of the CDR3 is TGTGCCAGCAGTGAGGTCGGTAGGACTCAGCCCCAGCATTTT.

Many counts were recorded for this clonotype. The chain links TRBV11-2 to TRBJ2-1; 8 bases agree with TRBD2. The germline CDR1 and CDR2 sequences are SGHAT and FQNNGV. This CDR3 has 16 amino acids. J lost 0 bases, V lost 1 base, and 2 bases had no gene match. The CDR3 DNA reads as TGTGCCAGCAGCTTAGGCGCGGGGGGCTCCTACAATGAGCAGTTCTTC. This sequence encodes CASSLGAGGSYNEQFF.

Many counts were recorded for this clonotype. CDR3: CSALIGAYEQYF. CDR3 sequence (DNA): TGCAGTGCTCTGATCGGGGCCTACGAGCAGTACTTC. The chain recombines TRBV20-1 with TRBJ2-7, with a weak D call TRBD2 (5 bases). There are 12 residues in the CDR3. V lost 5 bases and J 2 bases, leaving 10 bases between the germline ends. Germline V gives CDR1 DFQATT, CDR2 SNEGSKA (reference sequence).

The genes are TRBV18 and TRBJ2-6; no clear D. CDR1 KGHSH and CDR2 LQKENI come from the germline V gene. The CDR3 sequence is 16 residues long. The V end was cut by 1 base, the J end by 2 bases, with 9 bases between. The CDR3 loop reads CASSPRADPGANVLTF. CDR3 DNA: TGTGCCAGCTCACCACGCGCAGATCCTGGGGCCAACGTCCTGACTTTC.

The J gene is TRBJ2-7, the V gene TRBV2, with a tentative D call TRBD2 (6 bases). Germline CDR1 is SNHLY and CDR2 is FYNNEI. CDR3 size: 14 residues. The germline V and J ends were trimmed by 5 bases and 5 bases, with 16 bases remaining between them. CDR3 region: CASSPPTKRDEQYF. Written as DNA, the CDR3 is TGTGCCAGCAGTCCCCCGACAAAGCGGGACGAGCAGTACTTC. Filled out from reference TRBV2 and TRBJ2-7, the complete variable domain reads EPEVTQTPSHQVTQMGQEVILRCVPISNHLYFYWYRQILGQKVEFLVSFYNNEISEKSEIFDDQFSVERPDGSNFTLKIRSTKLEDSAMYFCASSPPTKRDEQYFGPGTRLTVT.

On this clonotype: A read error may be the cause here, since a much bigger clone is one base away. The V gene is TRBV2, the J gene TRBJ1-2; no firm D call. Looked up from germline, CDR1 is SNHLY and CDR2 is FYNNEI. The CDR3 contains 15 residues. Trimming shortened V by 4 bases and J by 0 bases, and 12 bases separated the two germline ends. CDR3 coding DNA: TGTGCCAGCAGTGGAAACGGACCGGCTAACTATGGCTACACCTTC. This codes for CASSGNGPANYGYTF.

This clonotype was seen repeatedly, ten times or more. The CDR3 here is CASIWGTEAFF. CDR3 DNA: TGTGCCAGTATCTGGGGAACTGAAGCTTTCTTT. The rearrangement uses TRBV19 and TRBJ1-1; D not resolved. The CDR3 totals 11 residues. Trimming left V 7 bases short and J 5 bases short, with 8 bases between. From germline, CDR1 is LNHDA and CDR2 SQIVND (reference sequence).

Only a few counts were recorded for this clonotype. The chain recombines TRBV24-1 with TRBJ2-7; D gene uncertain. With 4 bases removed from V and 5 bases from J, the gap between germline ends came to 14 bases. CDR1 and CDR2 (germline): KGHDR, SFDVKD. This CDR3 spans 14 amino acids. This CDR3 reads CATSETVSSDEQYF. CDR3 coding DNA: TGTGCCACCAGTGAAACGGTCTCATCGGACGAGCAGTACTTC.

The rearrangement links TRBV28 to TRBJ2-5; 10 nucleotides match TRBD2. The CDR3 extends over 17 amino acids. Germline trimming cut 4 bases from V and 3 bases from J; bases unmatched to any gene: 11. CDR1 and CDR2 (germline): MDHEN, SYDVKM. CDR3: CASSSYLKAGGEETQYF. The CDR3 nucleotides read TGTGCCAGCAGTTCCTACCTGAAAGCGGGAGGGGAAGAGACCCAGTACTTC.

This clonotype occurred a few times. The chain uses TRBV5-5 and TRBJ1-5; D possibly corresponds to TRBD1 (6 bases). V was clipped by 4 bases and J by 4 bases, with 12 bases between them. The CDR3 sequence is 14 residues long. CDR1 is SGHKS, CDR2 YYEKEE, per germline (reference sequence). DNA for the CDR3: TGTGCCAGCAGCCCCGGGACACTTAATCAGCCCCAGCATTTT. This codes for CASSPGTLNQPQHF.

The J gene is TRBJ2-6, the V gene TRBV11-3, with D unresolved. CDR3 length: 12 residues. CDR1 SGHNT and CDR2 YENEEA come from the germline V gene. Trimming stripped 5 bases from V and 6 bases from J, with 5 bases between. CDR3 amino acids: CASSDLANVLTF. The CDR3 coding sequence is TGTGCCAGCAGCGACTTGGCCAACGTCCTGACTTTC.

This clonotype appeared a few times. The chain carries TRBV20-1 and TRBJ2-1; D is unresolved. V gave up 4 bases and J gave up 9 bases, with 10 bases separating them. Looked up from germline, CDR1 is DFQATT and CDR2 is SNEGSKA (reference sequence). The CDR3 consists of 11 residues. The CDR3 DNA follows: TGCAGTGCTACTACGATTGGTGAGCAGTTCTTC. This translates into CSATTIGEQFF.

This sequence joins TRBV13 and TRBJ1-1, with 10 bases aligning to TRBD1. The CDR3 has 16 amino acids. Germline values: CDR1 PRHDT, CDR2 FYEKMQ (reference sequence). After removal of 3 bases from V and 1 base from J, the junction contained 5 bases not matched to a gene. CDR3 nucleotides: TGTGCCAGCAGCTTTACCGGGACAGGGGAGAACACTGAAGCTTTCTTT. Translating gives CASSFTGTGENTEAFF.

This clonotype was seen ten or more times. The rearrangement joins TRBV28 to TRBJ2-7; tentatively, D is TRBD1 (6 bases). The CDR3 extends over 13 amino acids. From germline, CDR1 is MDHEN and CDR2 SYDVKM. V lost 7 bases to trimming and J lost 0 bases, with 10 bases between them. The CDR3 DNA reads TGTGCCAGCATGAAGGGGGACTCCTACGAGCAGTACTTC. Translated: CASMKGDSYEQYF.

This clonotype occurred many times. This chain connects TRBV5-1 to TRBJ2-7, with D unclear. This CDR3 comprises 13 residues. Looked up from germline, CDR1 is SGHRS and CDR2 is YFSETQ. V was pared by 3 bases and J by 0 bases, with 7 bases between. CDR3 in amino acids: CASSSQDSYEQYF. In DNA form, the CDR3 reads TGCGCCAGCAGCTCGCAAGACTCCTACGAGCAGTACTTC.